This entry lists 31 T cell receptor beta chains sequenced from one sample in a study of cytomegalovirus exposure and HLA in healthy donors. Generated by immunoSEQ multiplex PCR, the TCRdb table keeps only in-frame clones and is missing some. The sample has 120,000 to 150,000 clones, roughly 90% seen once; the top ten hold 0.6% to 0.85%. Input material: PBMCs. These receptors all come from a man between 18 and 29 years old in good health and CMV-seronegative.

The rearrangement links TRBV9 to TRBJ1-1; 8 nucleotides align to TRBD1. Germline V gene lookup returns CDR1 SGDLS and CDR2 YYNGEE. Trimming removed 4 bases from V and 1 base from J; junction bases left unmatched: 6. CDR3 size: 15 residues. The CDR3 nucleotides read TGTGCCAGCAGCTTCCGAGGACAGGGGAACACTGAAGCTTTCTTT. The encoded protein is CASSFRGQGNTEAFF.

The chain joins TRBV10-3 to TRBJ2-3; 11 bases line up with TRBD2. In germline, CDR1 is ENHRY, CDR2 SYGVKD. The CDR3 sequence is 17 residues long. V shed 5 bases, J shed 0 bases, and the junction held 7 bases outside the gene matches. The CDR3: CAISFATSGDSTDTQYF. Here the CDR3 DNA reads TGTGCCATCAGTTTCGCGACTAGCGGGGATAGCACAGATACGCAGTATTTT.

This chain joins TRBV30 and TRBJ1-1; 8 bases line up with TRBD1. Per the germline V gene, CDR1 is GTSNPN and CDR2 is SVGIG (reference sequence). V lost 2 bases to trimming and J lost 3 bases; unmatched junction nucleotides: 8. The CDR3 is 15 residues long. The CDR3 sequence: CAWSLGQGRDTEAFF. The CDR3, as DNA: TGTGCCTGGAGTCTAGGACAGGGAAGGGACACTGAAGCTTTCTTT.

The chain has TRBV27 and TRBJ2-1; TRBD2 is a possible D gene (6 bases). V lost 4 bases, J lost 9 bases, and 7 bases lay in between. The V gene's germline CDR1 is MNHEY and CDR2 SMNVEV (reference sequence). This CDR3 contains 11 residues. The CDR3 DNA reads TGTGCCAGCAGTTGGGGAGGTGAGCAGTTCTTC. Encoded protein: CASSWGGEQFF.

The genes are TRBV9 and TRBJ1-5; TRBD1 might be the D (5 bases). This CDR3 contains 15 residues. Germline V CDR1 and CDR2: SGDLS, YYNGEE. Trimming left V 4 bases short and J 3 bases short, with 14 bases between. Here the CDR3 DNA reads TGTGCCAGCAGCTTGGGGGAGGGGTACAATCAGCCCCAGCATTTT. Translation: CASSLGEGYNQPQHF.

CDR3 DNA: TGTGCCAGCAGTGAAAACAGGGGGGCCGCCACCTCTAGTGAAAAACTGTTTTTT. Its translation is CASSENRGAATSSEKLFF. The chain recombines TRBV6-1 with TRBJ1-4; 8 bases agree with TRBD1. V shed 2 bases, J shed 7 bases, and the junction held 15 bases outside the gene matches. The CDR3 is 18 residues long. The germline V gene has CDR1 MNHNS and CDR2 SASEGT.

This sequence joins TRBV10-3 and TRBJ2-5; TRBD1 matches 8 bases. The CDR3 covers 15 residues. CDR1 and CDR2 (germline): ENHRY, SYGVKD. J lost 2 bases, V lost 6 bases, and 8 bases had no gene match. In DNA form, the CDR3 reads TGTGCCATCAGATCAGGACAGGGAGGACAAGAGACCCAGTACTTC. Residues: CAIRSGQGGQETQYF.

The chain uses TRBV29-1 and TRBJ1-4; D not certain. CDR3 length: 12 amino acids. Trimming pared 6 bases from V and 2 bases from J, leaving 7 bases between. Germline V gives CDR1 SQVTM, CDR2 ANQGSEA. The CDR3 nucleotides read TGCAGCGTAGGGAGCACTAATGAAAAACTGTTTTTT. Its translation: CSVGSTNEKLFF.

The CDR3 sequence is CASSPPYTSLSYEQYF. In nucleotides, the CDR3 is TGTGCCAGCTCACCACCGTACACAAGTCTCTCCTACGAGCAGTACTTC. This chain connects TRBV18 to TRBJ2-7, with no clear D. This CDR3 spans 16 amino acids. In germline, CDR1 is KGHSH, CDR2 LQKENI. V was shortened by 0 bases and J by 0 bases, with 12 bases between the two germline ends.

A few counts support this clone. CDR3 coding DNA: TGTGCCAGCACTCGGACAGGACTCACCGGGGAGCTGTTTTTT. It specifies CASTRTGLTGELFF. This chain connects TRBV18 to TRBJ2-2, with 7 bases fitting TRBD1. Germline assignment: CDR1 KGHSH and CDR2 LQKENI. CDR3 length: 14 amino acids. The V and J ends lost 8 bases and 4 bases, in that order; junction bases with no gene match: 7. Looking up the rest from reference TRBV18 and TRBJ2-2 gives the full variable domain: NAGVMQNPRHLVRRRGQEARLRCSPMKGHSHVYWYRQLPEEGLKFMVYLQKENIIDESGMPKERFSAEFPKEGPSILRIQQVVRGDSAAYFCASTRTGLTGELFFGEGSRLTVL.

The chain combines TRBV5-1 with TRBJ2-7, with TRBD2 identical over 9 bases. The germline V gene has CDR1 SGHRS and CDR2 YFSETQ. The V segment lost 4 bases and the J segment 3 bases; nucleotides outside the gene matches: 5. This CDR3 contains 14 residues. The CDR3, as DNA: TGCGCCAGCAGCGAGGGACTAGCTTACTACGAGCAGTACTTC. It translates to CASSEGLAYYEQYF.

This clone was seen once. V gene TRBV30 combines with J gene TRBJ1-1; unclear D gene. The CDR3 is made up of 13 amino acids. Germline V gene lookup returns CDR1 GTSNPN and CDR2 SVGIG (reference sequence). The germline V and J ends were trimmed by 4 bases and 4 bases, with 13 bases remaining between them. This CDR3 reads CAWISGKSTEAFF. DNA of the CDR3: TGTGCCTGGATCTCAGGAAAGAGCACTGAAGCTTTCTTT.

This clone came up a few times. The chain carries TRBV5-1 and TRBJ2-2; 10 bases fit TRBD1. Per the germline V gene, CDR1 is SGHRS and CDR2 is YFSETQ. CDR3 length equals 15 residues. V trimming: 4 bases; J trimming: 5 bases; junction bases outside the gene matches: 5. The CDR3 here is CASSAGTGETGELFF. In DNA form, the CDR3 reads TGCGCCAGCAGCGCTGGGACAGGGGAAACCGGGGAGCTGTTTTTT.

The chain employs TRBV30 and TRBJ2-1, with D possibly matching TRBD2 (5 bases). Germline CDR1 reads GTSNPN; CDR2 reads SVGIG (reference sequence). This CDR3 is built from 13 residues. V shed 0 bases and J shed 4 bases, with 7 bases lying between them. The CDR3 nucleotides read TGTGCCTGGAGTGTCGGGATTTACAATGAGCAGTTCTTC. Translating it yields CAWSVGIYNEQFF.

This chain links TRBV7-9 with TRBJ2-1, with TRBD2 identical over 7 bases. Germline CDR1 SEHNR, CDR2 FQNEAQ (reference sequence). V shed 4 bases, J shed 8 bases, and the junction held 11 bases outside the gene matches. The CDR3 loop spans 15 amino acids. The CDR3 sequence: CASSSARDYRDEQFF. The CDR3 DNA reads TGTGCCAGCAGCTCCGCCCGGGACTATCGCGATGAGCAGTTCTTC.

This clone has more than one count but fewer than ten. One end of the junction does not line up with germline, which may come from a read error. The chain couples TRBV9 to TRBJ2-2, with 8 bases identical to TRBD2. Germline V gives CDR1 SGDLS, CDR2 YYNGEE. This CDR3 comprises 15 residues. The CDR3 is CASSPRLANAGELFF. The CDR3, as DNA: TGTGCCAGCAGCCCCAGACTAGCGAACGCCGGGGAGCTGTTTTTT.

This chain connects TRBV11-2 to TRBJ2-3; 9 nucleotides line up with TRBD2. In germline, CDR1 is SGHAT, CDR2 FQNNGV. The CDR3 loop spans 14 amino acids. Unmatched junction bases numbered 4, after V lost 8 bases and J lost 1 base. CDR3 coding DNA: TGTGCCAGCCGTAGCGGGAGTCGCACAGATACGCAGTATTTT. It specifies CASRSGSRTDTQYF.

The V call is TRBV9, the J call TRBJ2-1, with D possibly TRBD2 on 6 matching bases. Germline V lookup: CDR1 SGDLS, CDR2 YYNGEE. This CDR3 has 14 amino acids. The CDR3 DNA sequence: TGTCCACAAGTCCGGGAGCTTCCCTACAATGAGCAGTTCTTC. This codes for CPQVRELPYNEQFF. The complete variable domain, with remaining parts taken from reference TRBV9 and TRBJ2-1, reads DSGVTQTPKHLITATGQRVTLRCSPRSGDLSVYWYQQSLDQGLQFLIQYYNGEERAKGNILERFSAQQFPDLHSELNLSSLELGDSALYFCPQVRELPYNEQFFGPGTRLTVL.

This clone occurred once. CDR3 loop: CASSQPFGTPNTGELFF. Written as DNA, the CDR3 is TGTGCCAGCAGCCAGCCCTTCGGGACACCGAACACCGGGGAGCTGTTTTTT. The chain couples TRBV13 to TRBJ2-2, with a weak D call TRBD1 (6 bases). The CDR3 loop spans 17 amino acids. Between the trimmed V and J ends, which lost 5 bases and 0 bases, there was a span of 16 bases. Germline-derived CDR1 and CDR2 are PRHDT and FYEKMQ (reference sequence).

This clone was seen only a few times. CDR3 loop: CASSQSRQLGNLEQYF. The CDR3 DNA sequence: TGCGCCAGCAGCCAATCTAGACAGCTGGGTAACCTCGAGCAGTACTTC. The V and J genes are TRBV4-1 and TRBJ2-7; TRBD1 might be the D (5 bases). Germline CDR1 and CDR2: MGHRA and YSYEKL. V was clipped by 2 bases and J by 6 bases, with 20 bases between them. This CDR3 is built from 16 residues.

This chain links TRBV25-1 with TRBJ1-4; 8 positions match TRBD1. In germline, CDR1 is MGHDK, CDR2 SYGVNS. V was clipped by 2 bases and J by 5 bases; unmatched bases: 7. CDR3 length: 16 amino acids. CDR3 loop: CASSEQRQGSNEKLFF. For the CDR3, the DNA is TGTGCCAGCAGTGAACAAAGACAGGGGAGCAATGAAAAACTGTTTTTT.

This chain joins TRBV7-2 and TRBJ2-5; 7 bases are shared with TRBD1. V trimming: 1 base; J trimming: 2 bases; junction bases outside the gene matches: 10. Germline V gene lookup returns CDR1 SGHTA and CDR2 FQGNSA. The CDR3 is 17 amino acids. CDR3 loop: CASSLGWGQPDQETQYF. CDR3 DNA sequence: TGTGCCAGCAGCTTAGGCTGGGGACAGCCCGATCAAGAGACCCAGTACTTC.

The CDR3 DNA is TGTGCCAGCAGCTTGGAAGGGAGGGCCCGCCCAGGAGCCGGGGAGCTGTTTTTT. As protein: CASSLEGRARPGAGELFF. The V gene is TRBV5-4, the J gene TRBJ2-2, with 7 bases that match TRBD2. Germline V gives CDR1 SGHNT, CDR2 YYREEE (reference sequence). There are 18 residues in the CDR3. V lost 0 bases, J lost 6 bases, and 14 bases stayed unmatched.

V and J are TRBV5-4 and TRBJ2-5; possible D gene TRBD1, 5 bases. V was clipped by 2 bases and J by 5 bases, with 7 bases between them. The CDR3 has 12 amino acids. The germline V gene has CDR1 SGHNT and CDR2 YYREEE (reference sequence). Written as DNA, the CDR3 is TGTGCCAGCAGCTTCCACAGGGAGACCCAGTACTTC. Amino acid sequence: CASSFHRETQYF.

The chain has TRBV6-5 and TRBJ2-5, with TRBD1 as a possible D gene (5 bases). Germline values: CDR1 MNHEY, CDR2 SVGAGI. V was shortened by 7 bases and J by 1 base, with 7 bases between the two germline ends. This CDR3 comprises 12 residues. As DNA, the CDR3 is TGTGCCAGCACCGACAGCCAAGAGACCCAGTACTTC. Encoded protein: CASTDSQETQYF.

This chain links TRBV18 with TRBJ2-1; TRBD1 aligns across 7 bases. Germline V gene sequence: CDR1 KGHSH, CDR2 LQKENI. Trimming took 2 bases from V and 7 from J; bases not matched to a gene: 11. This CDR3 region has 16 residues. The CDR3 region is CASSPWSRDRRNEQFF. The CDR3 nucleotides are TGTGCCAGCTCACCATGGAGCCGGGACAGACGAAATGAGCAGTTCTTC.

This clone was seen once. This CDR3 is CASSRQGWPPEQYV. As DNA, the CDR3 is TGTGCCAGCAGCCGACAGGGTTGGCCTCCCGAGCAGTACGTC. The chain has TRBV5-4 and TRBJ2-7; 7 nucleotides match TRBD1. The CDR3 loop spans 14 amino acids. The V and J ends lost 4 bases and 6 bases, in that order; junction bases with no gene match: 10. Germline lookup yields CDR1 SGHNT and CDR2 YYREEE (reference sequence).

The chain joins TRBV28 to TRBJ1-2, with 9 bases aligning to TRBD1. The CDR3 runs 16 residues. V shed 5 bases and J 9 bases; nucleotides not matched to a gene: 16. Germline V gene data show CDR1 as MDHEN and CDR2 as SYDVKM. The CDR3 sequence: CASSHSGTGREFSYTF. CDR3 nucleotides: TGTGCCAGCAGTCACTCTGGGACAGGGAGGGAGTTTAGCTACACCTTC.

The chain joins TRBV7-9 to TRBJ2-6; 9 nucleotides line up with TRBD1. The CDR3 runs 19 residues. V lost 3 bases to trimming and J lost 2 bases; unmatched junction nucleotides: 11. Germline V gives CDR1 SEHNR, CDR2 FQNEAQ (reference sequence). DNA of the CDR3: TGTGCCAGCAGCTTTTCGGTCCGGGACAGGGTAACTGGGGCCAACGTCCTGACTTTC. Its protein product is CASSFSVRDRVTGANVLTF.

V is TRBV25-1 and J is TRBJ2-7; TRBD1 agrees at 10 bases. With V trimmed by 4 bases and J by 5 bases, 8 bases remained unmatched. Per germline, CDR1 MGHDK and CDR2 SYGVNS. The CDR3 contains 15 residues. The CDR3 spells CASSAWGQGSDEQYF. In DNA, the CDR3 is TGTGCCAGCAGTGCATGGGGACAGGGGTCTGACGAGCAGTACTTC.

The rearrangement links TRBV29-1 to TRBJ1-2, with D perhaps TRBD1 (5 bases). The length of the CDR3 is 13 residues. V was shortened by 3 bases and J by 0 bases, with 8 bases between the two germline ends. Germline V gene data show CDR1 as SQVTM and CDR2 as ANQGSEA. CDR3 region: CSVDQGTNYGYTF. DNA for the CDR3: TGCAGCGTTGATCAGGGTACTAACTATGGCTACACCTTC.